This TCR beta chain was observed in a study of T-cell memory formation after mild COVID-19. TCRdb passed the 5' RACE reads through MiXCR, listing each CDR3 protein once. The table includes roughly 300,000 distinct CDR3 sequences, 8.2% detected once. The clonotype originates from a young man who had mild COVID-19 (a few samples of this study predate the infection). Cell type and time point are not known. Sequences were obtained from PBMCs or a T cell subset sorted from them (not recorded which).

In DNA, the CDR3 is TGTGCCAGCAGCCAAGGCTCGGGCTACAATGAGCAGTTCTTC. Translation: CASSQGSGYNEQFF. The chain combines TRBV14 with TRBJ2-1; D call uncertain. The germline V gene encodes CDR1 SGHDN and CDR2 FVKESK. Deletions cut 1 base from V and 3 bases from J, with 7 bases between. This CDR3 spans 14 amino acids.